Shown below are 27 T cell receptor beta chains from a single sample sequenced in a study of blood T cell repertoires in COVID-19. Produced via immunoSEQ multiplex PCR; TCRdb's table is partial and in-frame only. The sample holds tens of thousands of clones, 87% seen once. Sequencing was carried out using peripheral blood. The receptors derive from a man aged 60 to 75 with active COVID-19.

This chain connects TRBV4-2 to TRBJ2-7, with TRBD2 identical over 8 bases. The CDR3 has 13 amino acids. CDR1 LGHNA and CDR2 YNFKEQ come from the germline V gene. After removal of 4 bases from V and 4 bases from J, the junction contained 3 bases not matched to a gene. The CDR3, as DNA: TGTGCCAGCAGCCCGGCGGGGGGTTACGAGCAGTACTTC. It encodes CASSPAGGYEQYF.

Judged by abundance, this clone is medium-sized. The rearrangement joins TRBV6-4 to TRBJ2-3; 7 bases match TRBD2. The CDR3 extends over 14 amino acids. CDR1 MRHNA and CDR2 SNTAGT come from the germline V gene. Trimming took 6 bases from V and 4 from J; bases not matched to a gene: 7. The CDR3 DNA follows: TGTGCCAGCAGCCTTGGACTAGAGGCAGATACGCAGTATTTT. Protein product: CASSLGLEADTQYF.

The chain employs TRBV4-1 and TRBJ2-5; D gene uncertain. The CDR3 covers 16 residues. Trimming shortened V by 1 base and J by 2 bases, and 14 bases separated the two germline ends. Germline V gives CDR1 MGHRA, CDR2 YSYEKL. This CDR3 reads CASSQGWQATQETQYF. The CDR3 DNA follows: TGCGCCAGCAGCCAAGGGTGGCAGGCGACACAAGAGACCCAGTACTTC.

The rearrangement joins TRBV6-1 to TRBJ1-2; 7 bases map to TRBD1. This CDR3 region has 17 residues. The germline V gene encodes CDR1 MNHNS and CDR2 SASEGT. Trimming removed 4 bases from V and 1 base from J; junction bases left unmatched: 12. CDR3 sequence reads: CASSGDLQGTNNYGYTF. CDR3 bases: TGTGCCAGCAGTGGAGACCTACAGGGGACGAATAACTATGGCTACACCTTC.

The gene calls are TRBV11-3 and TRBJ1-5, with a possible D match to TRBD1 (6 bases). Trimming took off 3 bases at V and 7 bases at J, with 19 bases between the two ends. Germline V gene data show CDR1 as SGHNT and CDR2 as YENEEA. The CDR3 runs to 16 residues. CDR3 in amino acids: CASSFPKGEGGQPQHF. In nucleotides, the CDR3 is TGTGCCAGCAGCTTCCCTAAGGGGGAGGGAGGGCAGCCCCAGCATTTT. Full variable domain (outside the CDR3, taken from reference TRBV11-3 and TRBJ1-5): EAGVVQSPRYKIIEKKQPVAFWCNPISGHNTLYWYLQNLGQGPELLIRYENEEAVDDSQLPKDRFSAERLKGVDSTLKIQPAELGDSAVYLCASSFPKGEGGQPQHFGDGTRLSIL.

In this sample, this clone turned up a few times. The chain carries TRBV27 and TRBJ1-4, with D hard to call. The germline gives CDR1 MNHEY, CDR2 SMNVEV (reference sequence). With 5 bases removed from V and 6 bases from J, the gap between germline ends came to 22 bases. This CDR3 spans 17 amino acids. CDR3 in amino acids: CASSPYYGSASDEKLFF. The DNA of the CDR3 is TGTGCCAGCAGTCCATACTACGGGTCCGCGAGCGATGAAAAACTGTTTTTT.

The rearrangement joins TRBV4-1 to TRBJ2-3, with 9 bases matching TRBD1. V lost 4 bases to trimming and J lost 2 bases; unmatched junction nucleotides: 13. The CDR3 contains 18 residues. Germline CDR1 MGHRA, CDR2 YSYEKL. CDR3 DNA sequence: TGCGCCAGCAGCCCTATAGGAAGGGACAGGGCCCTCACAGATACGCAGTATTTT. This codes for CASSPIGRDRALTDTQYF.

The rearrangement uses TRBV7-9 and TRBJ2-7, with 7 bases matching TRBD1. The junction had 7 bases not matched to a gene; V was cut back by 5 bases and J by 3 bases. This CDR3 is 14 amino acids long. The germline V gene has CDR1 SEHNR and CDR2 FQNEAQ (reference sequence). The CDR3 sequence is CASSITGTDYEQYF. The DNA of the CDR3 is TGTGCCAGCAGCATCACCGGGACAGACTACGAGCAGTACTTC.

The chain carries TRBV5-1 and TRBJ1-3; D is unresolved. Between the trimmed V and J ends, which lost 5 bases and 0 bases, there was a span of 12 bases. The V gene's germline CDR1 is SGHRS and CDR2 YFSETQ. CDR3 length: 15 residues. Here the CDR3 DNA reads TGCGCCAGCAGGAATCTCCCGAGCTCTGGAAACACCATATATTTT. It yields the protein CASRNLPSSGNTIYF. The full variable domain, rest sourced from reference TRBV5-1 and TRBJ1-3, is KAGVTQTPRYLIKTRGQQVTLSCSPISGHRSVSWYQQTPGQGLQFLFEYFSETQRNKGNFPGRFSGRQFSNSRSEMNVSTLELGDSALYLCASRNLPSSGNTIYFGEGSWLTVV.

The gene calls are TRBV9 and TRBJ2-7; 7 bases line up with TRBD1. V dropped 0 bases and J dropped 5; count of bases not matched to a gene: 8. This CDR3 is built from 15 residues. CDR1 and CDR2 from the germline V gene are SGDLS and YYNGEE. CDR3 coding DNA: TGTGCCAGCAGCGTAGCTCAGGGGGACGGTCACGAGCAGTACTTC. It specifies CASSVAQGDGHEQYF.

The chain recombines TRBV6-5 with TRBJ2-5; 9 bases agree with TRBD1. CDR3 length equals 16 residues. CDR1 and CDR2 (germline): MNHEY, SVGAGI. V was pared by 0 bases and J by 5 bases, with 7 bases of the junction left unmatched. This CDR3 reads CASSYSLQGARETQYF. CDR3 DNA: TGTGCCAGCAGTTACTCGCTACAGGGGGCGCGGGAGACCCAGTACTTC.

The chain is built from TRBV7-6 and TRBJ2-3; 7 bases match TRBD2. The CDR3 spans 18 residues. After removal of 1 base from V and 0 bases from J, the junction contained 10 bases not matched to a gene. The germline V gene has CDR1 SGHVS and CDR2 FNYEAQ. CDR3 coding DNA: TGTGCCAGCAGCTTAGTCATTTTTGGGGGGGTGAGCACAGATACGCAGTATTTT. Encoded protein: CASSLVIFGGVSTDTQYF.

This clone has just one count. The rearrangement joins TRBV13 to TRBJ2-7, with 10 bases matching TRBD1. V lost 3 bases, J lost 0 bases, and 2 bases stayed unmatched. The CDR3 covers 15 residues. Germline V gene sequence: CDR1 PRHDT, CDR2 FYEKMQ (reference sequence). The CDR3 is CASSFRDRGSYEQYF. The CDR3 nucleotides read TGTGCCAGCAGCTTCCGGGACAGGGGCTCCTACGAGCAGTACTTC.

The rearrangement uses TRBV7-3 and TRBJ2-1, with D possibly matching TRBD2 (6 bases). The CDR3 has 13 residues. The germline gives CDR1 SGHTA, CDR2 FQGTGA. The V end was cut by 5 bases, the J end by 8 bases, with 13 bases between. The CDR3 is CASSLRRGHEQFF. The CDR3 DNA is TGTGCCAGCAGCCTGAGGAGGGGTCATGAGCAGTTCTTC.

This clone was observed a few times. The chain recombines TRBV7-2 with TRBJ2-7, with 11 bases aligning to TRBD2. The ends lost 8 bases at V and 4 bases at J; junction bases unmatched: 16. Germline assignment: CDR1 SGHTA and CDR2 FQGNSA. The CDR3 has 17 amino acids. The CDR3 loop is CASATSGGLGATYEQYF. The CDR3 DNA reads as TGTGCCAGCGCAACTAGCGGGGGCCTAGGGGCGACGTACGAGCAGTACTTC.

The rearrangement uses TRBV5-1 and TRBJ2-2; D gene uncertain. From germline, CDR1 is SGHRS and CDR2 YFSETQ. This CDR3 comprises 15 residues. V lost 2 bases and J 1 base, leaving 9 bases between the germline ends. The CDR3: CASSLSTKNTGELFF. For the CDR3, the DNA is TGCGCCAGCAGCTTATCCACAAAGAACACCGGGGAGCTGTTTTTT.

The chain employs TRBV5-1 and TRBJ1-2; 8 nucleotides line up with TRBD1. CDR1 and CDR2 from the germline V gene are SGHRS and YFSETQ. The CDR3 extends over 14 amino acids. The trim removed 4 bases at V and 6 bases at J, leaving 8 bases unmatched. CDR3 DNA: TGCGCCAGCAGCCCTGGGACAGGATTACATGGCTACACCTTC. The encoded protein is CASSPGTGLHGYTF. The whole variable domain, remainder taken from reference TRBV5-1 and TRBJ1-2, is KAGVTQTPRYLIKTRGQQVTLSCSPISGHRSVSWYQQTPGQGLQFLFEYFSETQRNKGNFPGRFSGRQFSNSRSEMNVSTLELGDSALYLCASSPGTGLHGYTFGSGTRLTVV.

The genes are TRBV14 and TRBJ2-3; 8 nucleotides match TRBD2. From germline, CDR1 is SGHDN and CDR2 FVKESK. The CDR3 runs 17 residues. After removal of 4 bases from V and 2 bases from J, the junction contained 11 bases not matched to a gene. The CDR3 DNA reads TGTGCCAGCAGCCGAGACACCTTACTAGCGGTCACAGATACGCAGTATTTT. Protein sequence: CASSRDTLLAVTDTQYF.

This clone was seen only a few times. The chain has TRBV13 and TRBJ1-4; the D gene is possibly TRBD1 (5 bases). The CDR3 covers 14 residues. V was cut by 0 bases and J by 8 bases, with 10 bases left in between. Germline assignment: CDR1 PRHDT and CDR2 FYEKMQ (reference sequence). The CDR3 DNA reads TGTGCCAGCAGCTTAGGACAGGTACGGGAAAAACTGTTTTTT. Its translation is CASSLGQVREKLFF.

The chain is built from TRBV18 and TRBJ2-5, with 13 bases lining up with TRBD2. Germline CDR1 is KGHSH and CDR2 is LQKENI. V dropped 3 bases and J dropped 1; count of bases not matched to a gene: 2. The length of the CDR3 is 16 residues. CDR3 in DNA: TGTGCCAGCTCACCGACTAGCGGGGGGATCCAAGAGACCCAGTACTTC. Its translation: CASSPTSGGIQETQYF.

The V call is TRBV25-1, the J call TRBJ2-7; possible D gene TRBD1, 6 bases. Trimming pared 1 base from V and 6 bases from J, leaving 19 bases between. This CDR3 is 16 amino acids long. The germline V gene has CDR1 MGHDK and CDR2 SYGVNS. CDR3 sequence reads: CASSESLTGPLGEQYF. The CDR3, as DNA: TGTGCCAGCAGTGAATCCCTAACAGGGCCTCTCGGCGAGCAGTACTTC.

The chain has TRBV4-1 and TRBJ2-7; 8 bases are a match to TRBD2. The germline CDR1 and CDR2 sequences are MGHRA and YSYEKL. There are 14 residues in the CDR3. Trimming at V came to 4 bases and at J to 2 bases, leaving 4 bases not matched to a gene. CDR3 DNA sequence: TGCGCCAGCAGCCCCGGGGGGGGTCCCTACGAGCAGTACTTC. Its translation: CASSPGGGPYEQYF.

The J gene is TRBJ2-1, the V gene TRBV6-5; D might be TRBD1 (5 bases). The germline V and J ends were trimmed by 0 bases and 15 bases, with 18 bases remaining between them. The V gene's germline CDR1 is MNHEY and CDR2 SVGAGI. The CDR3 length is 14 residues. The DNA of the CDR3 is TGTGCCAGCAGTTACTCGAAAGTTCCAGGGTCGAGGTTCTTC. Translating it yields CASSYSKVPGSRFF.

A single count supports this clone. The chain links TRBV7-8 to TRBJ2-3, with D perhaps TRBD2 (6 bases). V lost 2 bases to trimming and J lost 1 base, with 13 bases between them. CDR1 is SGHVS and CDR2 is FQNEAQ in the germline V gene. This CDR3 region has 16 residues. The CDR3 nucleotides read TGTGCCAGCAGCTTACGGACGGCGGGACGCACAGATACGCAGTATTTT. Amino acids: CASSLRTAGRTDTQYF.

The CDR3 sequence: CATSPTTGSSAERYEQYF. Written as DNA, the CDR3 is TGTGCCACCAGCCCTACGACAGGGTCCTCAGCAGAACGCTACGAGCAGTACTTC. The rearrangement joins TRBV15 to TRBJ2-7; 7 bases align to TRBD1. This CDR3 has 18 residues. Trimming removed 5 bases from V and 3 bases from J; junction bases left unmatched: 19. CDR1 is LNHNV, CDR2 YYDKDF, per germline (reference sequence). Filled out from reference TRBV15 and TRBJ2-7, the complete variable domain reads DAMVIQNPRYQVTQFGKPVTLSCSQTLNHNVMYWYQQKSSQAPKLLFHYYDKDFNNEADTPDNFQSRRPNTSFCFLDIRSPGLGDTAMYLCATSPTTGSSAERYEQYFGPGTRLTVT.

In this sample, this clone turned up once. As DNA, the CDR3 is TGTGCCAGTAGTAGTCGGACAGGGGGCGAAGCGGGAGCCGGGGAGCTGTTTTTT. Protein sequence: CASSSRTGGEAGAGELFF. This rearrangement joins TRBV19 to TRBJ2-2, with TRBD1 identical over 11 bases. The CDR3 has 18 residues. V trimming: 4 bases; J trimming: 6 bases; junction bases outside the gene matches: 13. CDR1 and CDR2 from the germline V gene are LNHDA and SQIVND (reference sequence).

This clone came up once. The chain has TRBV7-2 and TRBJ2-7; tentatively, D is TRBD1 (6 bases). V lost 6 bases, J lost 2 bases, and 14 bases lay in between. The germline V gene encodes CDR1 SGHTA and CDR2 FQGNSA. This CDR3 is 14 amino acids long. The CDR3 DNA sequence: TGTGCCAGCAGGTGGGACACCATCCCCTACGAGCAGTACTTC. The encoded protein is CASRWDTIPYEQYF.